A selection of T cell receptor beta chains follows, all from one sample in a study of radiotherapy plus CTLA-4 blockade in lung cancer. Assay: immunoSEQ multiplex PCR; the TCRdb copy retains only in-frame clones and omits some. This sample has nearly 110,000 clones; around 85% occur once, and the top ten carry less than 2.5%. The sequencing here drew on peripheral blood, taken from a patient treated with radiotherapy plus ipilimumab. The source is a human donor with non-small cell lung cancer that progressed on radiotherapy plus ipilimumab. Some clones in this sample may be carry-over from other donors' samples. Each CDR3 is given with its conserved first and last residue. Each record gives: CDR3 DNA, CDR3 protein, V gene, D gene, clone size, J gene. A D gene is named only where the DNA matches it firmly. The size of a clone is reported for some rows only, either as once, few or many, or as a class for expanded clones.

TGTGCCAGTACAGACAAGTCATACTATGAAAAACTGTTTTTT | CASTDKSYYEKLFF | TRBV19 | NA | NA | TRBJ1-4
TGTGCCAACAGCCCGGATGGAGGACAGGGGTTTTATAATTCACCCCTCCACTTT | CANSPDGGQGFYNSPLHF | TRBV5-6 | TRBD1 | NA | TRBJ1-6
TGTGCCAGCAGCTTAGTCTCTAGCGACACTTACTACAATGAGCAGTTCTTC | CASSLVSSDTYYNEQFF | TRBV7-6 | NA | once | TRBJ2-1
TGTGCCATCAGAGGCGGGGTGGATGAGACCCAGTACTTC | CAIRGGVDETQYF | TRBV10-3 | NA | NA | TRBJ2-5
TGCGCCAGCAGCTTGTCTAGCGGGGAGACCCAGTACTTC | CASSLSSGETQYF | TRBV5-1 | TRBD2 | NA | TRBJ2-5
TGCGCCAGCAGCCCAGGGACAGGCACAGATACGCAGTATTTT | CASSPGTGTDTQYF | TRBV5-1 | TRBD1 | NA | TRBJ2-3
TGTGCCAGCAGTGGAAGACAGGGATCAGGAAACACCATATATTTT | CASSGRQGSGNTIYF | TRBV6-1 | TRBD1 | NA | TRBJ1-3
TGCAGCGTTGAAATACTAGCGGGGAGCACAGATACGCAGTATTTT | CSVEILAGSTDTQYF | TRBV29-1 | TRBD2 | NA | TRBJ2-3
TGTGCCAACTCTCGGGCGGAAGGAGAAAAACTGTTTTTT | CANSRAEGEKLFF | TRBV10-3 | NA | NA | TRBJ1-4
TGTGCCAGCAGCCAAATTAGCGGGGGGGCTGATACGCAGTATTTT | CASSQISGGADTQYF | TRBV4-2 | TRBD2 | NA | TRBJ2-3
TGTGCCTCCCCCGGGACAGGGGGTCCTCCTAACTATGGCTACACCTTC | CASPGTGGPPNYGYTF | TRBV30 | TRBD1 | NA | TRBJ1-2
TGTGCCAGCAGCTCGACGGGGGGTTATGAGCAGTTCTTC | CASSSTGGYEQFF | TRBV7-3 | TRBD2 | NA | TRBJ2-1
TGTGCCAGCTCGACGGGACAGAGCACAGATACGCAGTATTTT | CASSTGQSTDTQYF | TRBV18 | TRBD1 | NA | TRBJ2-3
TGTGCCAGCAGCTTGGATCGGGACAGCTACAATGAGCAGTTCTTC | CASSLDRDSYNEQFF | TRBV5-4 | TRBD1 | NA | TRBJ2-1
TGTGCCAGCAGCGAACGATACCTCGACAGGGGAGGCACTGAAGCTTTCTTT | CASSERYLDRGGTEAFF | TRBV7-9 | TRBD1 | NA | TRBJ1-1
TGTGCCAGCAGTCCCTCCCCCCGGTTGTCGAACACCGGGGAGCTGTTTTTT | CASSPSPRLSNTGELFF | TRBV27 | NA | NA | TRBJ2-2
TGTGCCAGCGACCCTAGCGTTAGCCAAGAGACCCAGTACTTC | CASDPSVSQETQYF | TRBV6-1 | NA | NA | TRBJ2-5
TGTGCCAGCAGCTTAAACAGGGGGACAGGCGCTTTCTTT | CASSLNRGTGAFF | TRBV7-2 | TRBD1 | NA | TRBJ1-1